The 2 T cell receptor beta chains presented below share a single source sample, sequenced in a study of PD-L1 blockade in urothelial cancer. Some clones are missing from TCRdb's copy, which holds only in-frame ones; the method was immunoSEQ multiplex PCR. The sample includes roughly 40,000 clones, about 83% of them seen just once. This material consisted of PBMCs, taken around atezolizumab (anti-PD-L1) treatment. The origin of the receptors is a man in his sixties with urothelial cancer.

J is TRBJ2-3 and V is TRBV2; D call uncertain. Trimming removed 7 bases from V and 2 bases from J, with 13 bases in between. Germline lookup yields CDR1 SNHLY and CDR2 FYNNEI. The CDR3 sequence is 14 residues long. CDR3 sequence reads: CASIAAALTDTQYF. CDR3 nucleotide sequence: TGTGCCAGCATTGCGGCGGCCCTCACAGATACGCAGTATTTT.

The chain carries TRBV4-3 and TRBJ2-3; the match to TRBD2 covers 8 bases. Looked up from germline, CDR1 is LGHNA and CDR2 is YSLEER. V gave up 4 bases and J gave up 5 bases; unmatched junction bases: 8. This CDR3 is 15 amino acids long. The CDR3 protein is CASSPTTSARDTQYF. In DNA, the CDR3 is TGCGCCAGCAGCCCTACGACTAGCGCCCGAGATACGCAGTATTTT.